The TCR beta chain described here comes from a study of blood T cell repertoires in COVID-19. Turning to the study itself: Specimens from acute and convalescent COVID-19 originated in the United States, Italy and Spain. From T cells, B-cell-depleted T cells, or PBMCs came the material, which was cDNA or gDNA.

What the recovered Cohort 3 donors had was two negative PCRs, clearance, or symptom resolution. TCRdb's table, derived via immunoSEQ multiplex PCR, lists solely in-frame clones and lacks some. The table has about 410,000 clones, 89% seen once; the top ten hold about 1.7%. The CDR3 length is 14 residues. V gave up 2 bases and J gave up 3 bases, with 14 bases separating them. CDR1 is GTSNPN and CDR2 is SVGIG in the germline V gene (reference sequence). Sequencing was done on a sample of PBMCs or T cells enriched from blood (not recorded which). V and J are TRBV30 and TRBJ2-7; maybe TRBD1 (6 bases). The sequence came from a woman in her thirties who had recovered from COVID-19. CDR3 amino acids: CAWSLDTGIYEQYF. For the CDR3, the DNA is TGTGCCTGGAGTCTTGATACAGGGATCTACGAGCAGTACTTC. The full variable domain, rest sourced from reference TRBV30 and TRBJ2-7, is SQTIHQWPATLVQPVGSPLSLECTVEGTSNPNLYWYRQAAGRGLQLLFYSVGIGQISSEVPQNLSASRPQDRQFILSSKKLLLSDSGFYLCAWSLDTGIYEQYFGPGTRLTVT.